This T cell receptor (beta chain) came from a study of control samples from healthy donors and cancer patients. Trimming cost V 3 bases and J 3 bases, with 7 bases left between them. The CDR3 spans 13 residues. In germline, CDR1 is LNHDA, CDR2 SQIVND (reference sequence). Data came from immunoSEQ multiplex PCR; TCRdb stores just in-frame clones and leaves some out. The sample has roughly 120,000 clones, over 90% seen once. The specimen sequenced was blood. This chain connects TRBV19 to TRBJ2-3; D not certain. This TCR was recovered from a man aged 25 to 40 in good health. The CDR3, as DNA: TGTGCCAGTAGTATCTCCCTAACAGATACGCAGTATTTT. Its translation: CASSISLTDTQYF.